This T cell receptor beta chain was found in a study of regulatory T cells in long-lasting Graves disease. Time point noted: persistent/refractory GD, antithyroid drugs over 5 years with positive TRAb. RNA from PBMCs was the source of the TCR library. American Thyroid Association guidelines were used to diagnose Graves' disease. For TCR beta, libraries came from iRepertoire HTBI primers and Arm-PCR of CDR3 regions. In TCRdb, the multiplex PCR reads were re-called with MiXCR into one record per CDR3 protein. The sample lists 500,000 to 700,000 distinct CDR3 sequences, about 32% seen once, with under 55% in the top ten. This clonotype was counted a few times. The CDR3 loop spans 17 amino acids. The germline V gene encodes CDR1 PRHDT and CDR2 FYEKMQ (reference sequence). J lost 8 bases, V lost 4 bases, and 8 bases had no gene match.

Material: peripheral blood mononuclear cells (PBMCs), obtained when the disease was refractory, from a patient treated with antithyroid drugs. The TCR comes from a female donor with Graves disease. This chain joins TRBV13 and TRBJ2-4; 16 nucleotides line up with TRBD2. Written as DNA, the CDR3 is TGTGCCAGCAGCTCCCCGGGACTAGCGGGAGGGAGAGACATTCAGTACTTC. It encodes CASSSPGLAGGRDIQYF. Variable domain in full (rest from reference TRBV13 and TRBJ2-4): AAGVIQSPRHLIKEKRETATLKCYPIPRHDTVYWYQQGPGQDPQFLISFYEKMQSDKGSIPDRFSAQQFSDYHSELNMSSLELGDSALYFCASSSPGLAGGRDIQYFGAGTRLSVL.